These 16 T cell receptor beta chains share one sample of origin, sequenced in a study of T cell repertoires in cytomegalovirus infection. One entry per CDR3 protein, called by TCRdb with MiXCR from the reads. The sample records 150,000 to 200,000 distinct CDR3 sequences, 28% being singletons. Material for sequencing was PBMCs. The receptors originated from a human donor in good health (CMV status not recorded). Some clones in this sample may be carry-over from other donors' samples.

This clonotype showed up just a few times. J is TRBJ2-1 and V is TRBV11-1, with D hard to call. V dropped 0 bases and J dropped 5 bases, with 5 bases sitting between them. The CDR3 consists of 13 residues. Germline-derived CDR1 and CDR2 are SGHAT and FQDESV (reference sequence). CDR3 protein: CASSLAINNEQFF. As DNA, the CDR3 is TGTGCCAGCAGCTTAGCCATCAACAATGAGCAGTTCTTC.

At least ten counts were recorded for this clonotype. The V and J genes are TRBV7-2 and TRBJ2-2; 7 positions match TRBD2. CDR3 length: 16 residues. The germline V gene encodes CDR1 SGHTA and CDR2 FQGNSA. V was clipped by 6 bases and J by 0 bases; unmatched bases: 7. In nucleotides, the CDR3 is TGTGCCAGCAGTCGGGGGGACGGGGCGAACACCGGGGAGCTGTTTTTT. Protein: CASSRGDGANTGELFF.

The chain combines TRBV20-1 with TRBJ1-1; D not certain. This CDR3 is built from 14 residues. V was clipped by 0 bases and J by 4 bases, with 12 bases between them. Germline V gene lookup returns CDR1 DFQATT and CDR2 SNEGSKA (reference sequence). The CDR3 is CSARDTWIGTEAFF. In nucleotides, the CDR3 is TGCAGTGCTAGAGATACTTGGATTGGCACTGAAGCTTTCTTT.

The chain recombines TRBV10-3 with TRBJ2-2; 10 bases are shared with TRBD1. This CDR3 has 14 amino acids. Per the germline V gene, CDR1 is ENHRY and CDR2 is SYGVKD. Germline trimming cut 6 bases from V and 3 bases from J; bases unmatched to any gene: 1. The CDR3 loop reads CAIRGTGDTGELFF. The CDR3 DNA is TGTGCCATCAGGGGGACAGGGGACACCGGGGAGCTGTTTTTT.

The CDR3 sequence is CASSLAGTVAFF. The CDR3 DNA sequence: TGTGCCAGCAGCTTAGCTGGGACCGTCGCTTTCTTT. The V call is TRBV7-9, the J call TRBJ1-1; D is perhaps TRBD1 (5 bases). Trimming took off 0 bases at V and 11 bases at J, with 10 bases between the two ends. Germline V gene sequence: CDR1 SEHNR, CDR2 FQNEAQ (reference sequence). This CDR3 is 12 amino acids long.

This chain links TRBV7-9 with TRBJ1-1, with D hard to call. This CDR3 spans 18 amino acids. V dropped 2 bases and J dropped 1 base, with 20 bases sitting between them. Germline V gene lookup returns CDR1 SEHNR and CDR2 FQNEAQ (reference sequence). The CDR3 DNA is TGTGCCAGCAGCTTAAGGCCAAGCTTCCGGGAACCGAACACTGAAGCTTTCTTT. Its translation: CASSLRPSFREPNTEAFF.

This clonotype was recorded once. The J gene is TRBJ1-4, the V gene TRBV6-9, with D tentatively TRBD1 (6 bases). The germline V gene has CDR1 MNHGY and CDR2 SVAAGI. V gave up 6 bases and J gave up 4 bases, with 12 bases separating them. CDR3 size: 14 residues. The CDR3: CASSQGHLNEKLFF. In DNA form, the CDR3 reads TGTGCCAGCAGCCAGGGACACCTTAATGAAAAACTGTTTTTT.

In its sample, this clonotype was seen a few times. The V and J genes are TRBV20-1 and TRBJ1-4; D not resolved. Germline CDR1 is DFQATT and CDR2 is SNEGSKA (reference sequence). This CDR3 contains 14 residues. V dropped 6 bases and J dropped 10 bases, with 21 bases sitting between them. The CDR3 loop reads CSAPGPRSPGKLFF. The DNA for the CDR3 is TGCAGTGCGCCCGGACCCCGGTCCCCGGGAAAACTGTTTTTT.

As for this clonotype: With a much larger clone just one base away, this may be a read error. The V gene is TRBV7-2, the J gene TRBJ2-2; 7 nucleotides line up with TRBD1. The CDR3 runs 15 residues. Germline V gene sequence: CDR1 SGHTA, CDR2 FQGNSA. The ends lost 5 bases at V and 4 bases at J; junction bases unmatched: 7. DNA of the CDR3: TGTGCCAGCAGCCTACAGACAGGGATCACCGGGGAGCTGTTTTTT. Translation: CASSLQTGITGELFF. The whole variable domain, remainder taken from reference TRBV7-2 and TRBJ2-2, is GAGVSQSPSNKVTEKGKDVELRCDPISGHTALYWYRQSLGQGLEFLIYFQGNSAPDKSGLPSDRFSAERTGGSVSTLTIQRTQQEDSAVYLCASSLQTGITGELFFGEGSRLTVL.

To note about this clonotype: One base away lies a much larger clone, so this may be a sequencing read error. This rearrangement joins TRBV6-2 or TRBV6-3 to TRBJ1-1; TRBD1 is a possible D gene (5 bases). Germline CDR1 reads MNHEY; CDR2 reads SVGEGT. This CDR3 is 15 amino acids long. The CDR3 DNA reads TGTGCCGGCAGTCCGATCGACAGCCTGAACACTGAAGCTTTCTTT. Amino acids: CAGSPIDSLNTEAFF.

This clonotype was observed at least ten times. This chain connects TRBV7-2 to TRBJ1-2, with TRBD1 identical over 9 bases. The CDR3 extends over 13 amino acids. In germline, CDR1 is SGHTA, CDR2 FQGNSA. With 8 bases clipped from V and 4 bases from J, the junction kept 5 bases outside the gene matches. Here the CDR3 DNA reads TGTGCCAGCCTACCGGGACAGGGCTATGGCTACACCTTC. Translating it yields CASLPGQGYGYTF.

The chain employs TRBV12-5 and TRBJ1-1; tentatively, D is TRBD1 (5 bases). Deletions cut 6 bases from V and 2 bases from J, with 13 bases between. The CDR3 extends over 14 amino acids. From germline, CDR1 is LGHNT and CDR2 FRNRAP. CDR3 loop: CASGANRGNTEAFF. The CDR3 nucleotides are TGTGCTAGTGGAGCTAATAGGGGAAACACTGAAGCTTTCTTT.

The chain links TRBV10-3 to TRBJ2-7; 9 positions match TRBD1. The CDR3 loop spans 13 amino acids. After removal of 6 bases from V and 5 bases from J, the junction contained 5 bases not matched to a gene. Looked up from germline, CDR1 is ENHRY and CDR2 is SYGVKD. In DNA form, the CDR3 reads TGTGCCATCAGGGGGTGGACAGGGGACGAGCAGTACTTC. Translating it yields CAIRGWTGDEQYF.

V gene TRBV30 combines with J gene TRBJ2-1; 12 bases are a match to TRBD2. This CDR3 contains 14 residues. With V trimmed by 4 bases and J by 7 bases, 5 bases remained unmatched. Germline CDR1 GTSNPN, CDR2 SVGIG (reference sequence). The DNA of the CDR3 is TGTGCCTGGAATCTAGCGGGGGGGCTGAATGAGCAGTTCTTC. Its translation: CAWNLAGGLNEQFF.

The chain couples TRBV5-1 to TRBJ2-7, with TRBD1 matching 10 bases. V lost 3 bases, J lost 5 bases, and 5 bases stayed unmatched. CDR3 length: 14 residues. CDR1 SGHRS and CDR2 YFSETQ come from the germline V gene. The CDR3 region is CASSSTGGQDEQYF. The CDR3 DNA sequence: TGCGCCAGCAGCTCGACAGGGGGCCAGGACGAGCAGTACTTC. The complete variable domain, with remaining parts taken from reference TRBV5-1 and TRBJ2-7, reads KAGVTQTPRYLIKTRGQQVTLSCSPISGHRSVSWYQQTPGQGLQFLFEYFSETQRNKGNFPGRFSGRQFSNSRSEMNVSTLELGDSALYLCASSSTGGQDEQYFGPGTRLTVT.

The genes are TRBV2 and TRBJ1-1, with D possibly TRBD1 on 5 matching bases. The CDR3 spans 15 residues. V lost 2 bases and J lost 7, with 17 bases in between. The germline CDR1 and CDR2 sequences are SNHLY and FYNNEI. The CDR3 here is CASSENSPPQGEAFF. The CDR3 nucleotides are TGTGCCAGCAGTGAAAATAGTCCCCCCCAGGGTGAAGCTTTCTTT.